This section outlines one T cell receptor (beta chain) sequence together with its context. The antigen remains undetermined. Data came from immunoSEQ multiplex PCR; TCRdb stores just in-frame clones and leaves some out. This table has about 680,000 clones, about 90% appearing once. Treatment denoted: over 15 received Ad26.COV2.S at low or high dose, single or two shots; five or six received placebo; per-sample allocation not given. Sampling was performed 63 days after the first vaccine or placebo injection. The source of the sample is a study of Ad26.COV2.S vaccination and SARS-CoV-2 variants. Study summary: The donor participated in the COV1001 trial, in its Ad26.COV2.S arm.

Trimming took off 3 bases at V and 0 bases at J, with 10 bases between the two ends. Per germline, CDR1 SGHNT and CDR2 YYREEE (reference sequence). CDR3 length: 15 residues. The study, taken as a whole, reports: Recipients given vaccine exceeded placebo recipients in spike-specific TCR breadth.

This rearrangement joins TRBV5-4 to TRBJ1-3, with TRBD1 as a possible D gene (5 bases). The source is a person between 18 and 65 years old who received the Ad26.COV2.S COVID-19 vaccine or a placebo. The sequencing used peripheral blood, collected in a trial of Ad26.COV2.S vaccine versus placebo. CDR3: CASSSGQFSGNTIYF. The CDR3 DNA follows: TGTGCCAGCAGCTCGGGGCAGTTCTCTGGAAACACCATATATTTT. Complete variable domain (other parts from reference TRBV5-4 and TRBJ1-3): ETGVTQSPTHLIKTRGQQVTLRCSSQSGHNTVSWYQQALGQGPQFIFQYYREEENGRGNFPPRFSGLQFPNYSSELNVNALELDDSALYLCASSSGQFSGNTIYFGEGSWLTVV.